Listed below are T cell receptor beta chains from one sample, sequenced in a study of CD8+CD57+ T cells in acquired aplastic anemia. TCRdb reprocessed the reads via MiXCR and lists one record per CDR3 protein. The repertoire holds some 160,000 distinct CDR3 sequences, with around 47% as singletons. Input material: sorted CD4+, CD8+, or CD8+CD57+ T cells (not recorded which) from PBMCs. The receptor source for this set is a human donor with aplastic anemia. CDR3s include the opening cysteine and the closing phenylalanine or tryptophan. Fields, in order: V gene, clone size, J gene, D gene, CDR3 DNA, CDR3 protein. D genes are given only for firm matches. Expanded clones are given a class, and other clones once, few, many or no size at all.

V: TRBV3-1; size: -; J: TRBJ1-5; D: -; DNA: TGTGCCAGCAGCGCACAACCTGATGGGGGCGGACAGCCCCAGCATTTT; CDR3: CASSAQPDGGGQPQHF
V: TRBV5-6; size: few; J: TRBJ1-1; D: TRBD1; DNA: TGTGCCAGCGGCCCGGTGACAGGGTGGGGGACTGAAGCTTTCTTT; CDR3: CASGPVTGWGTEAFF
V: TRBV19; size: once; J: TRBJ2-7; D: TRBD1; DNA: TGTGCCAGTAGTCCCGGGACAGGGGGCGCGGACGAGCAGTACTTC; CDR3: CASSPGTGGADEQYF
V: TRBV6-4; size: -; J: TRBJ2-3; D: TRBD2; DNA: TGTGCCAGCAGTGACTCGGGGCTAGCGGGAGAAGATACGCAGTATTTT; CDR3: CASSDSGLAGEDTQYF
V: TRBV15; size: few; J: TRBJ1-6; D: TRBD1; DNA: TGTGCCACCAGCGGGGGGGACAGGTCATCCTCACCCCTCCACTTT; CDR3: CATSGGDRSSSPLHF
V: TRBV6-1; size: -; J: TRBJ2-5; D: TRBD1; DNA: TGTGCCAGCGCCTTGGGACAGGGTTTTGAGACCCAGTACTTC; CDR3: CASALGQGFETQYF
V: TRBV12-3/TRBV12-4; size: many; J: TRBJ2-1; D: TRBD2; DNA: TGTGCCAGCAGACTAGCGGGAGGTAGGGATGAGCAGTTCTTC; CDR3: CASRLAGGRDEQFF
V: TRBV20-1; size: -; J: TRBJ1-2; D: TRBD1; DNA: TGCAGTGCACACCTAAATTCCGGGACAGGGGGTGGCTACACCTTC; CDR3: CSAHLNSGTGGGYTF
V: TRBV25-1; size: few; J: TRBJ2-1; D: TRBD2; DNA: TGTGCCAGCAGGCGATCAGGGCGGGAGGGCCAGGGTGAGCAGTTCTTC; CDR3: CASRRSGREGQGEQFF
V: TRBV10-3; size: once; J: TRBJ1-1; D: -; DNA: TGTGCCAGCAGTGAAGCGTGGGACACTGAAGCTTTCTTT; CDR3: CASSEAWDTEAFF
V: TRBV6-5; size: -; J: TRBJ2-2; D: -; DNA: TGTGCCAGCAGTTCTCTCGTGACAGGAGCTTACACCGGGGAGCTGTTTTTT; CDR3: CASSSLVTGAYTGELFF
V: TRBV10-3; size: -; J: TRBJ1-2; D: -; DNA: TGTGCCATCAGTGAGCCGCACGGCTGGGGCTACACCTTC; CDR3: CAISEPHGWGYTF
V: TRBV2; size: -; J: TRBJ1-5; D: -; DNA: TGTGCCAGCAGGGAATGGCGCAATCAGCCCCAGCATTTT; CDR3: CASREWRNQPQHF
V: TRBV2; size: -; J: TRBJ1-3; D: -; DNA: TGTGCCAGCAGTTCCCTGGGGGCGTCTGGAAACACCATATATTTT; CDR3: CASSSLGASGNTIYF
V: TRBV24-1; size: -; J: TRBJ1-1; D: -; DNA: TGTGCCACCAGCCCCGGGGGAGTAGGTGAAGCTTTCTTT; CDR3: CATSPGGVGEAFF